This T cell receptor (beta chain) is drawn from a study of CD8+ T cells in alopecia areata. Study-wide points: Shared TCR sequences were less clear between patients than in mice, possibly partly from HLA diversity.

Reverse transcribed after extraction, RNA yielded cDNA as the sequencing template. Assay: immunoSEQ multiplex PCR; the TCRdb copy retains only in-frame clones and omits some. The top ten clones hold 12% to 15% of a sample with about 8,900 clones, 67% of them seen once. From alopecia areata patients, lesional scalp punch biopsies and peripheral blood were collected. Comments on this clone: Its specificity is not known.

Germline values: CDR1 SGHAT, CDR2 FQNNGV. There are 17 residues in the CDR3. Trimming removed 5 bases from V and 0 bases from J; junction bases left unmatched: 9. The genes are TRBV11-2 and TRBJ2-2; 7 bases are a match to TRBD1. Sequences were obtained from skin. The sequence came from a human donor with alopecia areata. The CDR3 DNA follows: TGTGCCAGCAGCCGCCGGAGACAGGGATCGAACACCGGGGAGCTGTTTTTT. It codes for CASSRRRQGSNTGELFF.